This T cell receptor (beta chain) was obtained from a study of T cell responses to AZD1222 COVID-19 vaccine. This CDR3 spans 12 amino acids. Germline values: CDR1 KGHSH, CDR2 LQKENI. The V and J ends lost 6 bases and 11 bases respectively, with 13 bases between them. Sequencing was performed with immunoSEQ multiplex PCR; in TCRdb, only in-frame clones are kept and a portion is missing. The sample lists around 130,000 clones, 85% to 95% seen once, with roughly 5.4% in the top ten. A word on this clone: Its target is not known.

Findings and caveats of the study: Among those given AZD1222, only 6 or 7 were seropositive at baseline.

The TCR was taken from an adult in good health. Sequencing used peripheral blood, obtained on day 0 of AZD1222 vaccination. This chain uses TRBV18 with TRBJ1-4; maybe TRBD1 (6 bases). The CDR3 reads CASSPDRGKLFF. For the CDR3, the DNA is TGTGCCAGCTCGCCAGATAGGGGGAAACTGTTTTTT.